The 25 T cell receptor beta chains listed next were all sequenced from one sample in a study of T cell changes during pregnancy in multiple sclerosis. Profiling relied on immunoSEQ multiplex PCR, and the TCRdb table lists in-frame clones only, not all of them. The sample includes about 40,000 clones, 92% of them seen just once. Sequences were derived from CD4+ T cells from peripheral blood mononuclear cells, sampled before pregnancy. These receptor sequences come from a female donor with multiple sclerosis, enrolled in a pregnancy study.

The gene calls are TRBV4-2 and TRBJ2-1; 15 bases are a match to TRBD2. V was clipped by 0 bases and J by 7 bases; unmatched bases: 16. Germline V lookup: CDR1 LGHNA, CDR2 YNFKEQ. The CDR3 spans 21 residues. As DNA, the CDR3 is TGTGCCAGCAGCCAAGATCGTACCGGACTAGCGGGAGGGCGGGTATTTAATGAGCAGTTCTTC. This codes for CASSQDRTGLAGGRVFNEQFF.

CDR3 region: CSAAGQGQYF. The DNA of the CDR3 is TGCAGTGCTGCAGGTCAAGGGCAGTACTTC. This chain connects TRBV20-1 to TRBJ2-7, with D uncertain. This CDR3 has 10 residues. The germline CDR1 and CDR2 sequences are DFQATT and SNEGSKA (reference sequence). Trimming removed 5 bases from V and 9 bases from J, with 11 bases in between.

The chain employs TRBV6-6 and TRBJ2-1; 9 bases fit TRBD1. The CDR3 totals 15 residues. J gave up 6 bases and V 6 bases, and 9 bases lay outside the gene matches. Germline CDR1 reads MNHNY; CDR2 reads SVGAGI (reference sequence). The CDR3 bases are TGTGCCAGCAGGGAAACGGGACAGGGTCGCAATGAGCAGTTCTTC. Residues: CASRETGQGRNEQFF.

The chain uses TRBV6-5 and TRBJ2-1, with 13 bases that match TRBD2. The germline gives CDR1 MNHEY, CDR2 SVGAGI. V gave up 2 bases and J gave up 8 bases; unmatched junction bases: 6. The CDR3 runs 16 residues. The CDR3 region is CASSYRTSGSSDEQFF. The CDR3 DNA reads TGTGCCAGCAGTTACCGGACTAGCGGGAGTAGCGATGAGCAGTTCTTC.

The V gene is TRBV28, the J gene TRBJ1-1; D is unresolved. V lost 5 bases and J lost 11, with 15 bases in between. Germline V gene lookup returns CDR1 MDHEN and CDR2 SYDVKM. This CDR3 region has 12 residues. CDR3 in DNA: TGTGCCAGCAGTGGATACGGGGTTTCTGCTTTCTTT. This gives the protein CASSGYGVSAFF.

The rearrangement joins TRBV28 to TRBJ1-1; D might be TRBD1 (5 bases). CDR1 and CDR2 from the germline V gene are MDHEN and SYDVKM. V gave up 3 bases and J gave up 8 bases, with 13 bases separating them. This CDR3 contains 13 residues. The CDR3 DNA follows: TGTGCCAGCAGTTTCGGACGGGGGGGAGAAGCTTTCTTT. This codes for CASSFGRGGEAFF. Together with reference TRBV28 and TRBJ1-1, the CDR3 gives the full variable domain: DVKVTQSSRYLVKRTGEKVFLECVQDMDHENMFWYRQDPGLGLRLIYFSYDVKMKEKGDIPEGYSVSREKKERFSLILESASTNQTSMYLCASSFGRGGEAFFGQGTRLTVV.

This chain connects TRBV6-6 to TRBJ2-7, with 12 bases fitting TRBD2. Germline CDR1 is MNHNY and CDR2 is SVGAGI (reference sequence). There are 14 residues in the CDR3. Trimming at V came to 7 bases and at J to 5 bases, leaving 6 bases not matched to a gene. CDR3 loop: CASTLLAGGDEQYF. The CDR3 DNA reads as TGTGCCAGCACCTTACTAGCGGGAGGAGACGAGCAGTACTTC.

The gene calls are TRBV28 and TRBJ2-1; TRBD2 agrees at 8 bases. This CDR3 comprises 16 residues. Germline assignment: CDR1 MDHEN and CDR2 SYDVKM. V shed 4 bases, J shed 5 bases, and the junction held 10 bases outside the gene matches. CDR3 sequence (DNA): TGTGCCAGCAGTTCCCTCTCTAGCGGGTTTAACAATGAGCAGTTCTTC. This encodes CASSSLSSGFNNEQFF.

V is TRBV29-1 and J is TRBJ2-7, with 7 bases fitting TRBD2. This CDR3 is 13 amino acids long. V was clipped by 6 bases and J by 3 bases; unmatched bases: 8. Germline V gives CDR1 SQVTM, CDR2 ANQGSEA. The CDR3 region has the DNA TGCAGCGTCGCAGCGGGACTAAACTACGAGCAGTACTTC. Translating gives CSVAAGLNYEQYF.

This clone was seen just once. The chain joins TRBV5-1 to TRBJ2-5, with a tentative D call TRBD2 (6 bases). Germline-derived CDR1 and CDR2 are SGHRS and YFSETQ. The V end was cut by 0 bases, the J end by 4 bases, with 10 bases between. CDR3 length equals 14 residues. The CDR3: CASSLAGRGETQYF. The DNA for the CDR3 is TGCGCCAGCAGCTTGGCCGGGAGAGGAGAGACCCAGTACTTC.

The chain employs TRBV27 and TRBJ2-1; perhaps TRBD1 as D (5 bases). The germline V and J ends were trimmed by 0 bases and 2 bases, with 5 bases remaining between them. The V gene's germline CDR1 is MNHEY and CDR2 SMNVEV (reference sequence). The CDR3 is 14 residues long. Here the CDR3 reads CASSLSGPYNEQFF. CDR3 coding DNA: TGTGCCAGCAGTTTATCGGGGCCCTACAATGAGCAGTTCTTC.

V is TRBV5-8 and J is TRBJ2-5; TRBD1 might be the D (6 bases). The V gene's germline CDR1 is SGHTS and CDR2 YDEGEE. The CDR3 contains 14 residues. V shed 2 bases and J shed 5 bases, with 13 bases lying between them. The CDR3 sequence: CASSFPIRGETQYF. In nucleotides, the CDR3 is TGTGCCAGCAGCTTCCCGATAAGGGGGGAGACCCAGTACTTC.

The chain employs TRBV11-2 and TRBJ1-4; D remains ambiguous. V lost 5 bases and J lost 5, with 9 bases in between. The CDR3 has 13 amino acids. Per germline, CDR1 SGHAT and CDR2 FQNNGV. The CDR3 nucleotides read TGTGCCAGCAGCCGCGTACGGAATGAAAAACTGTTTTTT. Translated: CASSRVRNEKLFF.

The table lists this clone with a count of one. An end of the junction differs from the germline gene, which may be a read error. The chain is built from TRBV2 and TRBJ2-7, with 9 bases lining up with TRBD2. Germline V CDR1 and CDR2: SNHLY, FYNNEI. CDR3 length: 13 residues. Written as DNA, the CDR3 is TGTGCCAGCAGTGAACGGGCCTTAGCGGGAGCTTCCTTC. Translated: CASSERALAGASF.

This clone appeared a single time. The chain is built from TRBV11-3 and TRBJ2-1; 10 bases match TRBD2. The V gene's germline CDR1 is SGHNT and CDR2 YENEEA. The CDR3 sequence is 13 residues long. The V gene end was trimmed by 4 bases and the J gene end by 8 bases; junction bases not matched to a gene: 2. CDR3 in amino acids: CASSSGTSDEQFF. CDR3 bases: TGTGCCAGCAGCTCCGGGACTAGCGATGAGCAGTTCTTC.

The gene calls are TRBV29-1 and TRBJ2-5, with 9 bases aligning to TRBD2. This CDR3 contains 14 residues. Trimming took 4 bases from V and 1 from J; bases not matched to a gene: 4. The germline CDR1 and CDR2 sequences are SQVTM and ANQGSEA. Here the CDR3 reads CSVAASGIQETQYF. In nucleotides, the CDR3 is TGCAGCGTTGCGGCTAGCGGGATCCAAGAGACCCAGTACTTC.

V and J are TRBV5-1 and TRBJ2-3; 7 bases agree with TRBD2. The CDR3 sequence is 17 residues long. Trimming took 4 bases from V and 5 from J; bases not matched to a gene: 16. Germline CDR1 SGHRS, CDR2 YFSETQ. The CDR3 reads CASSPGSLADHGDTQYF. In DNA, the CDR3 is TGCGCCAGCAGCCCAGGATCCCTAGCGGACCATGGAGATACGCAGTATTTT.

This clone was observed a single time. The rearrangement links TRBV28 to TRBJ1-2; TRBD1 matches 7 bases. The V segment lost 2 bases and the J segment 8 bases; nucleotides outside the gene matches: 14. From germline, CDR1 is MDHEN and CDR2 SYDVKM. The CDR3 extends over 16 amino acids. CDR3 DNA sequence: TGTGCCAGCAGTTTACCCCTCGGGGAGAGGGGGCGGGGCTACACCTTC. Translated, it gives CASSLPLGERGRGYTF.

The chain employs TRBV9 and TRBJ2-6, with 8 bases fitting TRBD1. Per germline, CDR1 SGDLS and CDR2 YYNGEE. Losses at the gene ends were 0 bases for V and 0 bases for J; bases not matched to a gene: 8. The CDR3 is 19 amino acids. The DNA for the CDR3 is TGTGCCAGCAGCGTAGCTACCGGACAGGGACCCTCTGGGGCCAACGTCCTGACTTTC. It codes for CASSVATGQGPSGANVLTF.

This chain links TRBV5-1 with TRBJ2-7, with D uncertain. Per the germline V gene, CDR1 is SGHRS and CDR2 is YFSETQ. V was cut by 0 bases and J by 0 bases, with 7 bases left in between. The CDR3 extends over 14 amino acids. The CDR3 DNA sequence: TGCGCCAGCAGCTTGGCCCAGTTCTCCTACGAGCAGTACTTC. This translates into CASSLAQFSYEQYF.

This clone was counted between two and nine times. V gene TRBV30 combines with J gene TRBJ1-1; 7 bases are a match to TRBD1. The ends lost 5 bases at V and 2 bases at J; junction bases unmatched: 14. CDR1 and CDR2 from the germline V gene are GTSNPN and SVGIG (reference sequence). CDR3 length: 16 amino acids. CDR3 loop: CAWLKQGLGRNTEAFF. The CDR3 nucleotides read TGTGCCTGGCTCAAACAGGGGTTGGGCCGCAACACTGAAGCTTTCTTT.

The gene calls are TRBV25-1 and TRBJ2-4, with TRBD1 as a possible D gene (6 bases). CDR3 length: 15 residues. V lost 0 bases and J lost 9, with 15 bases in between. Germline V gene data show CDR1 as MGHDK and CDR2 as SYGVNS. The DNA for the CDR3 is TGTGCCAGCAGTGAATATAAAGGGCAGGGGATCATTCAGTACTTC. Translating gives CASSEYKGQGIIQYF.

This sequence joins TRBV29-1 and TRBJ2-7; TRBD1 aligns across 10 bases. V shed 8 bases and J 0 bases; nucleotides not matched to a gene: 7. Germline CDR1 is SQVTM and CDR2 is ANQGSEA. This CDR3 region has 14 residues. As DNA, the CDR3 is TGCAGCATAAAGGGACAGGGGATCTCCTACGAGCAGTACTTC. Translating gives CSIKGQGISYEQYF.

The chain is built from TRBV30 and TRBJ2-4; a weak D match, TRBD1 (6 bases). Germline V lookup: CDR1 GTSNPN, CDR2 SVGIG (reference sequence). V dropped 3 bases and J dropped 9 bases, with 12 bases sitting between them. This CDR3 comprises 12 residues. The CDR3 nucleotides read TGTGCCTGGAGGACAGGTTTGTCCATTCAGTACTTC. It translates to CAWRTGLSIQYF.

The genes are TRBV28 and TRBJ1-2; TRBD1 matches 7 bases. Germline assignment: CDR1 MDHEN and CDR2 SYDVKM. Trimming at V came to 8 bases and at J to 2 bases, leaving 8 bases not matched to a gene. CDR3 length equals 14 residues. The DNA for the CDR3 is TGTGCCAGCGGGGTGGGACAGAAGAACTATGGCTACACCTTC. This translates into CASGVGQKNYGYTF.